What follows are 14 T cell receptor beta chains derived from one specimen sequenced in a study of neurological immune-mediated disorders. TCRdb analysed the 5' RACE reads with MiXCR anew, one entry per CDR3 protein. The table shows more than 70,000 distinct CDR3 sequences, with 10% occurring only once. Sequencing was carried out using PBMCs. Receptors were obtained from a man aged 40-50 years in good health.

The chain employs TRBV5-1 and TRBJ2-5; D is possibly TRBD1 (6 bases). V gave up 3 bases and J gave up 2 bases, with 20 bases separating them. CDR1 and CDR2 from the germline V gene are SGHRS and YFSETQ. The CDR3 runs to 17 residues. The CDR3 spells CASSSREDRRAQETQYF. The CDR3 region has the DNA TGCGCCAGCAGCTCGCGCGAGGACAGAAGGGCGCAAGAGACCCAGTACTTC.

At least ten counts were recorded for this clonotype. The rearrangement uses TRBV28 and TRBJ2-2; 10 bases fit TRBD1. Germline V gene lookup returns CDR1 MDHEN and CDR2 SYDVKM. Unmatched junction bases numbered 6, after V lost 0 bases and J lost 8 bases. The CDR3 length is 16 residues. In DNA, the CDR3 is TGTGCCAGCAGTTTATGGGACAGGGGGTCGGCGGGGGAGCTGTTTTTT. Its translation: CASSLWDRGSAGELFF.

The V and J genes are TRBV18 and TRBJ2-1; the D is unclear. The last part of the DNA fits TRBJ2-7 better; the J call may be wrong. Germline CDR1 and CDR2: KGHSH and LQKENI. The CDR3 has 13 residues. CDR3 sequence (DNA): TGTGCCAGCTCACCATACCCCTACAATGAGCAGTACTTC. As protein: CASSPYPYNEQYF.

This clonotype occurred many times. This chain links TRBV27 with TRBJ1-2; 7 nucleotides line up with TRBD1. Germline assignment: CDR1 MNHEY and CDR2 SMNVEV (reference sequence). J gave up 4 bases and V 6 bases, and 5 bases lay outside the gene matches. The CDR3 covers 13 residues. The CDR3 protein is CASRGQVSYGYTF. DNA of the CDR3: TGTGCCAGCAGAGGACAGGTATCCTATGGCTACACCTTC.

Many counts were recorded for this clonotype. The chain has TRBV3-1 and TRBJ1-1, with no clear D. The V end was cut by 1 base, the J end by 10 bases, with 16 bases between. This CDR3 region has 14 residues. Germline CDR1 reads LGHDT; CDR2 reads YNNKEL (reference sequence). As DNA, the CDR3 is TGTGCCAGCAGCCAAGCTCGGACCCCCTGGCGAGCTTTCTTT. It yields the protein CASSQARTPWRAFF.

This clonotype was seen ten or more times. In nucleotides, the CDR3 is TGTGCCAGCAGCCGCGCTGGGGGGGAGGGAAACACCATATATTTT. As protein: CASSRAGGEGNTIYF. V is TRBV7-2 and J is TRBJ1-3; tentative D call: TRBD1 (5 bases). From germline, CDR1 is SGHTA and CDR2 FQGNSA. The CDR3 sequence is 15 residues long. The germline V and J ends were trimmed by 5 bases and 4 bases, with 15 bases remaining between them.

This clonotype was observed at least ten times. The rearrangement uses TRBV5-1 and TRBJ2-7; D is ambiguous. Germline lookup yields CDR1 SGHRS and CDR2 YFSETQ. V was shortened by 1 base and J by 1 base, with 12 bases between the two germline ends. This CDR3 comprises 15 residues. The CDR3 protein is CASSLFNAGSYEQYF. Here the CDR3 DNA reads TGCGCCAGCAGCTTGTTCAACGCCGGTTCCTACGAGCAGTACTTC.

This clonotype was detected many times. This rearrangement joins TRBV3-1 to TRBJ1-2; D perhaps matches TRBD1 (6 bases). This CDR3 has 15 residues. V gave up 0 bases and J gave up 2 bases, with 10 bases separating them. Germline values: CDR1 LGHDT, CDR2 YNNKEL (reference sequence). The CDR3 spells CASSQDSTGNYGYTF. The CDR3 DNA follows: TGTGCCAGCAGCCAAGATAGTACAGGGAACTATGGCTACACCTTC.

At least ten counts were recorded for this clonotype. The chain combines TRBV20-1 with TRBJ2-3; TRBD2 matches at 14 bases. V shed 6 bases and J 1 base; nucleotides not matched to a gene: 6. CDR1 DFQATT and CDR2 SNEGSKA come from the germline V gene (reference sequence). The CDR3 covers 16 residues. Here the CDR3 DNA reads TGCAGTGCGAGACTAGCGGGAGGGCCCGGCACAGATACGCAGTATTTT. It translates to CSARLAGGPGTDTQYF.

This clonotype was observed many times. The rearrangement joins TRBV7-9 to TRBJ2-1; 11 nucleotides line up with TRBD2. Per germline, CDR1 SEHNR and CDR2 FQNEAQ (reference sequence). Trimming removed 7 bases from V and 0 bases from J; junction bases left unmatched: 11. There are 18 residues in the CDR3. In nucleotides, the CDR3 is TGTGCCAGCACCGTCTTGGGGACTAGCGGTTACTCCTACAATGAGCAGTTCTTC. Translating gives CASTVLGTSGYSYNEQFF. Drawing the rest from reference TRBV7-9 and TRBJ2-1, the complete variable domain is DTGVSQNPRHKITKRGQNVTFRCDPISEHNRLYWYRQTLGQGPEFLTYFQNEAQLEKSRLLSDRFSAERPKGSFSTLEIQRTEQGDSAMYLCASTVLGTSGYSYNEQFFGPGTRLTVL.

In this sample, this clonotype turned up many times. The rearrangement links TRBV28 to TRBJ2-5; a weak D match, TRBD2 (5 bases). This CDR3 is 14 amino acids long. CDR1 and CDR2 (germline): MDHEN, SYDVKM. V was cut by 7 bases and J by 4 bases, with 16 bases left in between. The CDR3 sequence: CASTSLARGETQYF. CDR3 DNA: TGTGCCAGCACCTCTTTGGCCCGGGGAGAGACCCAGTACTTC.

This clonotype was observed at least ten times. The J gene is TRBJ1-5, the V gene TRBV6-5, with a weak D call TRBD1 (5 bases). Germline CDR1 MNHEY, CDR2 SVGAGI. The CDR3 has 14 residues. V was cut by 5 bases and J by 1 base, with 9 bases left in between. CDR3 sequence reads: CASSLDTSNQPQHF. As DNA, the CDR3 is TGTGCCAGCAGTCTGGACACAAGCAATCAGCCCCAGCATTTT.

There are a few counts of this clonotype. The rearrangement links TRBV6-5 to TRBJ2-2, with D possibly matching TRBD1 (7 bases). Trimming took off 6 bases at V and 5 bases at J, with 16 bases between the two ends. The CDR3 has 15 amino acids. Germline V gene data show CDR1 as MNHEY and CDR2 as SVGAGI. The CDR3 DNA follows: TGTGCCAGCAGCTCAGGGGGGTCGTGGACCGGGGAGCTGTTTTTT. Encoded protein: CASSSGGSWTGELFF.

This clonotype was observed many times. Written as DNA, the CDR3 is TGTGCCAGCAGCGATTCAGGGGGGTACTCTGGAAACACCATATATTTT. This gives the protein CASSDSGGYSGNTIYF. The chain has TRBV5-6 and TRBJ1-3, with 7 bases fitting TRBD1. The CDR3 spans 16 residues. After removal of 4 bases from V and 0 bases from J, the junction contained 7 bases not matched to a gene. Germline V CDR1 and CDR2: SGHDT, YYEEEE.